The 15 T cell receptor beta chains reported below all come from one sample, sequenced in a study of early T cells in non-severe SARS-CoV-2 infection. TCRdb ran MiXCR on the 5' RACE reads and lists one entry per CDR3 protein. The sample holds 80,000 to 95,000 distinct CDR3 sequences, around 16% seen once. The material sequenced was whole blood, taken at baseline. The receptors were sampled from an adult who was a healthcare worker with PCR-confirmed SARS-CoV-2 infection or an uninfected control (not recorded which).

This chain connects TRBV24-1 to TRBJ2-1, with D unclear. Trimming left V 9 bases short and J 7 bases short, with 12 bases between. The germline V gene encodes CDR1 KGHDR and CDR2 SFDVKD. CDR3 length: 12 residues. CDR3 in DNA: TGTGCCACCTCTAAGGCCCCTAATGAGCAGTTCTTC. It encodes CATSKAPNEQFF.

This clonotype occurred a few times. The V and J genes are TRBV27 and TRBJ2-7, with D maybe TRBD1 (6 bases). This CDR3 is built from 14 residues. Trimming cost V 10 bases and J 4 bases, with 20 bases left between them. Germline assignment: CDR1 MNHEY and CDR2 SMNVEV (reference sequence). CDR3 in amino acids: CATTPSRGTYEQYF. In DNA form, the CDR3 reads TGTGCCACTACTCCCTCCCGAGGGACATACGAGCAGTACTTC.

The chain joins TRBV18 to TRBJ1-2; D uncertain. The germline CDR1 and CDR2 sequences are KGHSH and LQKENI. Trimming stripped 6 bases from V and 3 bases from J, with 14 bases between. The CDR3 sequence is 14 residues long. CDR3 sequence reads: CASSGQEGDYGYTF. CDR3 in DNA: TGTGCCAGCTCCGGGCAGGAAGGAGACTATGGCTACACCTTC.

This clonotype was seen once. V and J are TRBV19 and TRBJ1-5, with a possible D match to TRBD1 (5 bases). The V end lost 4 bases, the J end lost 0 bases, and 10 bases lay between the germline ends. The germline gives CDR1 LNHDA, CDR2 SQIVND (reference sequence). The CDR3 contains 15 residues. Written as DNA, the CDR3 is TGTGCCAGTAGTACCTACGACAGTAGCAATCAGCCCCAGCATTTT. Translation gives CASSTYDSSNQPQHF.

This clonotype was seen repeatedly, ten times or more. The J gene is TRBJ2-2, the V gene TRBV6-5; D is unclear. Looked up from germline, CDR1 is MNHEY and CDR2 is SVGAGI. V gave up 2 bases and J gave up 6 bases, with 13 bases separating them. This CDR3 has 15 amino acids. CDR3 DNA: TGTGCCAGCAGTTACGGGCCCTCGAGGTCCGGGGAGCTGTTTTTT. This gives the protein CASSYGPSRSGELFF.

This clonotype was picked up many times. The genes are TRBV7-9 and TRBJ1-3; D is ambiguous. Trimming took off 4 bases at V and 0 bases at J, with 1 base between the two ends. This CDR3 contains 12 residues. Per germline, CDR1 SEHNR and CDR2 FQNEAQ (reference sequence). The DNA of the CDR3 is TGTGCCAGCAGCTACTCTGGAAACACCATATATTTT. Protein product: CASSYSGNTIYF.

The J gene is TRBJ2-2, the V gene TRBV7-9; D is undetermined. V lost 2 bases and J lost 5, with 9 bases in between. The CDR3 extends over 14 amino acids. CDR1 is SEHNR and CDR2 is FQNEAQ in the germline V gene (reference sequence). CDR3 loop: CASSLPPGTGELFF. The CDR3 DNA reads TGTGCCAGCAGCTTACCTCCCGGGACCGGGGAGCTGTTTTTT.

In this sample, this clonotype turned up a few times. V usage is TRBV5-6 and J usage is TRBJ2-1; D is possibly TRBD2 (5 bases). The ends were cut back, 0 bases at V and 9 bases at J, with 13 bases in the middle. Germline V gene data show CDR1 as SGHDT and CDR2 as YYEEEE. The CDR3 extends over 14 amino acids. This CDR3 is CASSLGASWGEQFF. DNA for the CDR3: TGTGCCAGCAGCTTGGGGGCTAGCTGGGGTGAGCAGTTCTTC.

This clonotype was counted a few times. V gene TRBV7-9 combines with J gene TRBJ2-5; D may be TRBD1 (5 bases). V was trimmed by 2 bases and J by 2 bases, leaving 12 bases between them. Germline V lookup: CDR1 SEHNR, CDR2 FQNEAQ (reference sequence). This CDR3 is built from 15 residues. The CDR3 region is CASSLRGAVQETQYF. Here the CDR3 DNA reads TGTGCCAGCAGCTTAAGGGGCGCGGTACAAGAGACCCAGTACTTC.

The chain recombines TRBV4-1 with TRBJ2-1; D remains ambiguous. V was trimmed by 1 base and J by 6 bases, leaving 10 bases between them. Germline V gene data show CDR1 as MGHRA and CDR2 as YSYEKL. This CDR3 is 14 amino acids long. The CDR3 protein is CASSQAIISNEQFF. For the CDR3, the DNA is TGCGCCAGCAGCCAAGCCATCATAAGCAATGAGCAGTTCTTC.

This clonotype has a handful of counts. The chain links TRBV6-2 or TRBV6-3 to TRBJ2-3; 9 bases line up with TRBD2. The junction had 5 bases not matched to a gene; V was cut back by 6 bases and J by 1 base. Germline loops: CDR1 MNHEY, CDR2 SVGEGT. The CDR3 length is 15 residues. This CDR3 is CASSPGTSRTDTQYF. The CDR3 coding sequence is TGTGCCAGCAGCCCCGGGACTAGCCGCACAGATACGCAGTATTTT.

This CDR3 reads CASSLGLAGAIDTQYF. Here the CDR3 DNA reads TGTGCCAGCAGTCTGGGACTAGCGGGAGCTATAGATACGCAGTATTTT. V usage is TRBV28 and J usage is TRBJ2-3; 14 nucleotides line up with TRBD2. Trimming at V came to 5 bases and at J to 5 bases, leaving 6 bases not matched to a gene. This CDR3 has 16 amino acids. In germline, CDR1 is MDHEN, CDR2 SYDVKM.

The genes are TRBV4-1 and TRBJ2-5; D not resolved. This CDR3 spans 15 amino acids. V was shortened by 0 bases and J by 0 bases, with 8 bases between the two germline ends. Germline-derived CDR1 and CDR2 are MGHRA and YSYEKL. The chain's CDR3 is CASSQDRTNQETQYF. The CDR3 DNA follows: TGCGCCAGCAGCCAAGATCGTACTAACCAAGAGACCCAGTACTTC.

A few counts support this clonotype. This chain connects TRBV20-1 to TRBJ2-3, with no clear D. V dropped 4 bases and J dropped 6 bases, with 11 bases sitting between them. The germline gives CDR1 DFQATT, CDR2 SNEGSKA (reference sequence). This CDR3 is 12 amino acids long. As DNA, the CDR3 is TGCAGTGCTAAGCCAACGGGCGATACGCAGTATTTT. It translates to CSAKPTGDTQYF.

The table lists this clonotype with many counts. This chain joins TRBV7-9 and TRBJ2-2; D is perhaps TRBD2 (5 bases). This CDR3 comprises 13 residues. The germline V and J ends were trimmed by 5 bases and 6 bases, with 10 bases remaining between them. Germline V gives CDR1 SEHNR, CDR2 FQNEAQ (reference sequence). The CDR3 sequence is CASSLGEAGELFF. The CDR3 DNA follows: TGTGCCAGCAGCCTGGGAGAGGCCGGGGAGCTGTTTTTT.